This T cell receptor (beta chain) comes out of a study of early T cells in non-severe SARS-CoV-2 infection. Background on the study: The chains were unpaired, and the sequenced material was bulk RNA from unsorted whole blood.

V dropped 1 base and J dropped 2 bases, with 12 bases sitting between them. The germline CDR1 and CDR2 sequences are MGHRA and YSYEKL. This CDR3 contains 15 residues. cDNA molecules, individually, were tagged with unique molecular identifiers. TCRdb independently ran MiXCR on the 5' RACE reads; one entry per CDR3 protein. Of fewer than 100,000 distinct CDR3 sequences in the sample, 5% to 7% are singletons; the top ten hold under 10%. The V gene is TRBV4-1, the J gene TRBJ2-7; the D gene is possibly TRBD2 (5 bases). Sequenced: whole blood. The sequence was obtained from an adult who was a healthcare worker with PCR-confirmed SARS-CoV-2 infection or an uninfected control (not recorded which). The CDR3 nucleotides read TGCGCCAGCAGCCAAGCCCCTAGCCACCCCTACGAGCAGTACTTC. Translating it yields CASSQAPSHPYEQYF.